This TCR beta chain emerged from a study of shared clonotypes between healthy human individuals. Study-wide background: Aged between 18 and 49, the donors were a couple of women and three men.

Germline lookup yields CDR1 SQVTM and CDR2 ANQGSEA. The CDR3 is 14 residues long. V lost 5 bases, J lost 1 base, and 14 bases lay in between. Whole-study findings and limits: Sequencing depth was expected to affect clonotype sharing among donors. Relative to their counterparts shared across all four donors, non-shared clonotypes exhibited diminished generation probabilities.

Using immunoSEQ multiplex PCR, the repertoire was profiled, and TCRdb retains in-frame clones only, with some absent. The sample yields about 960,000 clones, approximately 80% seen once. Details on this clone: Its antigen is unidentified.

V is TRBV29-1 and J is TRBJ1-1; D gene uncertain. This clonotype was obtained from a man between 18 and 35 years old in good health. The sequenced material came from memory CD4+ T cells sorted from blood. Subset of the sample: CD45RA-negative fraction. The CDR3 region has the DNA TGCAGCGTTCCCCACCTTACAGAGAACACTGAAGCTTTCTTT. Translating gives CSVPHLTENTEAFF.